The entry that follows covers one TCR beta chain sequence. Its specificity is unknown. The data originate from a study of CD8 T cells in ankylosing spondylitis. Notes on the study in general: Clones linked to disease, bearing a CD8+ phenotype, were relatively rare in peripheral blood. A TCR beta motif of fewer than 10 highly homologous variants seemed to mark ankylosing spondylitis blood. Matched ankylosing spondylitis synovial fluid reportedly contained a significantly enriched population of disease-linked clones. Before this, some motif variants had been reported in reactive arthritis synovial fluid and blood.

MiXCR, run by TCRdb on the 5' RACE reads, gives a single entry per CDR3 protein. The sample lists around 340,000 distinct CDR3 sequences; 20% to 25% were seen once. The CDR3 runs 14 residues. V was clipped by 6 bases and J by 9 bases, with 18 bases between them. The chain employs TRBV12-3 or TRBV12-4 and TRBJ2-1; D might be TRBD1 or TRBD2, each matching 5 bases. The clonotype was recovered from a male donor with ankylosing spondylitis or in good health (not recorded which). The sequenced sample was blood, either unsorted or a sorted T cell fraction (not recorded which). In nucleotides, the CDR3 is TGTGCCAGCAGCCACCGACCGGGACCCATTGAGCAGTTCTTC. This codes for CASSHRPGPIEQFF.